This T cell receptor (beta chain) stems from a study of blood T cell repertoires in COVID-19. Study-level background: COVID-19 samples, acute and convalescent, were from the United States, Italy and Spain. Sample material is recorded as cDNA or gDNA derived from T cells, B-cell-depleted T cells, or PBMCs.

This clone was seen a few times. Per the authors' pipeline: Estimates of nucleated cell counts were drawn from the amplification of reference gene primers. The protocol was immunoSEQ multiplex PCR, while the TCRdb copy is restricted to in-frame clones and leaves out a portion. That table is the source of V, J and clone size, and D and trimming were worked out from the DNA. The sample records 270,000 or so clones, 81% being singletons. V was clipped by 0 bases and J by 1 base, with 7 bases between them. CDR3 length equals 15 residues. Germline V CDR1 and CDR2: SGHRS, YFSETQ. V gene TRBV5-1 combines with J gene TRBJ1-4; D is perhaps TRBD1 (5 bases). The clonotype was recovered from an older woman with active or convalescent COVID-19. Sequenced material: peripheral blood. The CDR3 loop is CASSLGRGTNEKLFF. In DNA form, the CDR3 reads TGCGCCAGCAGCTTGGGTAGGGGAACTAATGAAAAACTGTTTTTT.